The entry that follows covers one TCR beta chain sequence. The target antigen is unknown. Healthy Caucasians alone served as donors. The V gene's germline CDR1 is SGHRS and CDR2 YFSETQ. The V segment lost 0 bases and the J segment 2 bases; nucleotides outside the gene matches: 5. The CDR3 runs to 16 residues. The sample belongs to a study of identical twins. Whole-study findings and limits: Recombination models fit unrelated individuals' TCR alpha sharing but underestimated twins'. Abundant cord blood beta clonotypes carried fewer insertions; memory repertoires showed none.

A universal primer binding site was introduced by template switching. The final cDNA contained unique molecular identifiers. MiXCR, run by TCRdb on the 5' RACE reads, gives a single entry per CDR3 protein. The sample carries around 1.7 million distinct CDR3 sequences, less than 40% recorded once. Sequenced input: cord blood. This receptor was obtained from a newborn girl in good health. This sequence joins TRBV5-1 and TRBJ2-7, with 10 bases aligning to TRBD2. The DNA of the CDR3 is TGCGCCAGCAGCTTGGGATCCACTAGCGGGGCCTACGAGCAGTACTTC. It encodes CASSLGSTSGAYEQYF.